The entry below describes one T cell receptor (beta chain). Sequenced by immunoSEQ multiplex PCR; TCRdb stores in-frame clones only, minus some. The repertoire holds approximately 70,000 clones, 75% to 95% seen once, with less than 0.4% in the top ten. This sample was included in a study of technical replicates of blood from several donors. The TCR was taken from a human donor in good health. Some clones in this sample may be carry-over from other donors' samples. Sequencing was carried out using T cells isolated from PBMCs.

The CDR3 reads CASSLGTSGYNEQFF. The CDR3 bases are TGCGCCAGCAGCTTGGGGACTAGCGGTTACAATGAGCAGTTCTTC. The genes are TRBV5-1 and TRBJ2-1; 10 bases agree with TRBD2. V lost 0 bases to trimming and J lost 4 bases; unmatched junction nucleotides: 1. The CDR3 has 15 residues. Germline V CDR1 and CDR2: SGHRS, YFSETQ.